This entry describes one T cell receptor (beta chain). There is no known antigen for this receptor. It has no much larger one-base neighbor in the sample; base qualities were not kept. Repertoires were sampled repeatedly over the course of chemoradiotherapy, so clonal expansion could be followed in the tumor microenvironment. Sequences PRHDT (CDR1) and FYEKMQ (CDR2) are obtained from the germline V gene (reference sequence). The junction carries 8 bases between V and J, which are trimmed by 4 bases and 2 bases respectively. From the cysteine up to the phenylalanine, the CDR3 has a length of 13 residues. Only the CDR3 DNA is retained, 39 bases long and in frame from the first base. Library preparation was by the immunoSEQ multiplex PCR assay. The clones in this table, taken by TCRdb from immuneACCESS, are in-frame only. Not every clone is retained; where verified, under half of the shortfall comes from an unresolved V gene, and the cause of the rest is unknown. The table for this sample lists approximately 9,500 clones; less than 75% of them were counted only once. The biggest ten clones account for roughly a tenth of the sample.

These data belong to a study of chemoradiotherapy in HPV16-positive cancers (dated by TCRdb to between 2022 and 2023). A note on the overall study: Using functional T-cell assays on cells from a couple of HPV16-positive patients, the researchers defined candidate HPV-specific T-cell clones and common TCR motifs. The study asked whether T-cell immunity to the HPV oncoproteins E6 and E7 changes during chemoradiotherapy and whether this immunity affects survival. Next, the candidate HPV-specific TCRs and motifs were followed in TCR repertoires from around 91 patients with HPV-related cancers.

The full study reports these points: The functional definition of HPV-specific T cells was derived from only a couple of HPV16-positive patients, and the survival association was reported for HPV16-positive patients. Expansion of candidate HPV-specific clones and E7-related TCR motifs was observed in the tumor microenvironment during treatment, whereas no such expansion was observed for non-HPV-specific T cells. In HPV16-positive patients, expansion of HPV-responsive T cells during chemoradiotherapy was associated with improved recurrence-free survival.

The source of this sequence is a human donor with HPV-associated anogenital cancer. The input for sequencing was tumor tissue, taken from a patient who underwent chemoradiotherapy. In this chain, TRBV13 is recombined with TRBJ1-2; D gene: possibly TRBD1, on 5 matching bases. CDR3 loop: CASSSGENYGYTF. The DNA reads as follows: TGTGCCAGCAGCTCGGGGGAGAACTATGGCTACACCTTC.